One sample yielded the 14 T cell receptor beta chains listed below, sequenced in a study of cytomegalovirus exposure and HLA in healthy donors. This PCR relied on a set of 60 Vbeta primers and 13 Jbeta primers. Method: immunoSEQ multiplex PCR; TCRdb's copy keeps in-frame clones and lacks some. The table shows 85,000 to 100,000 clones, with approximately 77% occurring only once. The sequencing input was PBMCs. Source of these receptors: a woman in her forties in good health and CMV-seronegative.

The J gene is TRBJ2-3, the V gene TRBV15; 7 positions match TRBD1. The CDR3 loop spans 15 amino acids. J was trimmed by 1 base and V by 0 bases; bases with no gene match: 1. Germline-derived CDR1 and CDR2 are LNHNV and YYDKDF (reference sequence). The CDR3 is CATSRDQGGTDTQYF. DNA for the CDR3: TGTGCCACCAGCAGAGATCAGGGGGGCACAGATACGCAGTATTTT.

This sequence joins TRBV7-9 and TRBJ1-2; 7 nucleotides match TRBD1. CDR1 is SEHNR and CDR2 is FQNEAQ in the germline V gene (reference sequence). The CDR3 spans 16 residues. With 2 bases clipped from V and 1 base from J, the junction kept 7 bases outside the gene matches. The CDR3 spells CASSLSRDRDNYGYTF. The CDR3 coding sequence is TGTGCCAGCAGCTTATCCCGGGACAGAGATAACTATGGCTACACCTTC.

The chain has TRBV29-1 and TRBJ1-2, with a possible D match to TRBD1 (5 bases). From germline, CDR1 is SQVTM and CDR2 ANQGSEA. CDR3 length equals 12 residues. The germline V and J ends were trimmed by 4 bases and 4 bases, with 10 bases remaining between them. The CDR3 here is CSVARESYGYTF. The CDR3 region has the DNA TGCAGCGTTGCCAGGGAATCCTATGGCTACACCTTC.

The chain is built from TRBV2 and TRBJ2-1; D is perhaps TRBD1 (6 bases). The CDR3 runs 20 residues. With 4 bases removed from V and 7 bases from J, the gap between germline ends came to 32 bases. Germline lookup yields CDR1 SNHLY and CDR2 FYNNEI. The CDR3 bases are TGTGCCAGCAGTGCCCACCCAGGGGAAGGGGGTGGGTTCCGGCGAAATGAGCAGTTCTTC. The encoded protein is CASSAHPGEGGGFRRNEQFF.

J is TRBJ1-3 and V is TRBV28; D gene unclear. CDR3 length equals 17 residues. V was cut by 1 base and J by 2 bases, with 15 bases left in between. CDR1 and CDR2 from the germline V gene are MDHEN and SYDVKM. The CDR3 sequence is CASSLFDFKAPGNTIYF. CDR3 DNA: TGTGCCAGCAGTTTATTTGACTTTAAAGCTCCTGGAAACACCATATATTTT. Based on the CDR3 plus reference TRBV28 and TRBJ1-3, the full variable domain is DVKVTQSSRYLVKRTGEKVFLECVQDMDHENMFWYRQDPGLGLRLIYFSYDVKMKEKGDIPEGYSVSREKKERFSLILESASTNQTSMYLCASSLFDFKAPGNTIYFGEGSWLTVV.

The CDR3 spells CASSSVLNRGRGYVGPQHF. In DNA form, the CDR3 reads TGTGCCAGTAGTTCAGTCCTCAACCGGGGCAGGGGGTATGTAGGGCCCCAGCATTTT. The genes are TRBV19 and TRBJ1-5, with 7 bases identical to TRBD1. CDR3 length: 19 residues. With V trimmed by 5 bases and J by 9 bases, 25 bases remained unmatched. CDR1 is LNHDA, CDR2 SQIVND, per germline (reference sequence).

The gene calls are TRBV9 and TRBJ1-5; D is unresolved. This CDR3 comprises 15 residues. Germline loops: CDR1 SGDLS, CDR2 YYNGEE. Between the trimmed V and J ends, which lost 0 bases and 1 base, there was a span of 8 bases. The CDR3 coding sequence is TGTGCCAGCAGCGTAGGTCAGTCGAGCAATCAGCCCCAGCATTTT. Encoded protein: CASSVGQSSNQPQHF.

V is TRBV19 and J is TRBJ1-5, with no clear D. V shed 4 bases and J shed 5 bases, with 6 bases lying between them. The CDR3 totals 12 residues. The germline CDR1 and CDR2 sequences are LNHDA and SQIVND (reference sequence). The CDR3 protein is CASSTKYQPQHF. The CDR3 nucleotides are TGTGCCAGTAGTACCAAATATCAGCCCCAGCATTTT.

CDR3 nucleotides: TGTGCCAGCAGCTTACGTCCCGGGGGGAACACTGAAGCTTTCTTT. Its protein is CASSLRPGGNTEAFF. The rearrangement uses TRBV7-3 and TRBJ1-1; TRBD1 might be the D (5 bases). Per germline, CDR1 SGHTA and CDR2 FQGTGA. Deletions cut 2 bases from V and 1 base from J, with 11 bases between. The CDR3 runs 15 residues.

The chain is built from TRBV5-6 and TRBJ2-5; 13 nucleotides agree with TRBD2. CDR3 size: 15 residues. The V and J ends lost 0 bases and 5 bases, in that order; junction bases with no gene match: 1. Germline assignment: CDR1 SGHDT and CDR2 YYEEEE. CDR3 in DNA: TGTGCCAGCAGCTTGGGACTAGCGGGGGGTGAGACCCAGTACTTC. This codes for CASSLGLAGGETQYF.

The chain employs TRBV5-1 and TRBJ2-1, with TRBD2 matching 12 bases. Germline CDR1 reads SGHRS; CDR2 reads YFSETQ. The junction had 6 bases not matched to a gene; V was cut back by 2 bases and J by 6 bases. The CDR3 loop spans 16 amino acids. CDR3 nucleotide sequence: TGCGCCAGCAGCTTCTACCCTAGCGGGGGGGGCAATGAGCAGTTCTTC. Its protein is CASSFYPSGGGNEQFF.

CDR3: CASSATSGFTGELFF. Here the CDR3 DNA reads TGTGCCAGCAGTGCCACCTCAGGGTTTACCGGGGAGCTGTTTTTT. The chain couples TRBV25-1 to TRBJ2-2, with a possible D match to TRBD1 (5 bases). Germline lookup yields CDR1 MGHDK and CDR2 SYGVNS. The V gene lost 4 bases and the J gene lost 5 bases, with 14 bases spanning the gap. The CDR3 covers 15 residues.

This chain connects TRBV9 to TRBJ2-2; the D is unclear. The germline V gene has CDR1 SGDLS and CDR2 YYNGEE. Trimming left V 0 bases short and J 1 base short, with 4 bases between. The CDR3 contains 14 residues. The chain's CDR3 is CASSVELNTGELFF. The CDR3 DNA sequence: TGTGCCAGCAGCGTAGAGCTGAACACCGGGGAGCTGTTTTTT.

This clone appeared a few times. The chain joins TRBV28 to TRBJ1-2, with unresolved D. In germline, CDR1 is MDHEN, CDR2 SYDVKM. The CDR3 totals 13 residues. Trimming took off 2 bases at V and 4 bases at J, with 8 bases between the two ends. CDR3 nucleotides: TGTGCCAGCAGTTTACTGGCCTTCTATGGCTACACCTTC. Amino acids: CASSLLAFYGYTF.